The clone carrying this T cell receptor (beta chain) is a singleton in its sample. Its antigen is unknown. This PCR relied on a set of 60 Vbeta primers and 13 Jbeta primers. Sequencing was performed with immunoSEQ multiplex PCR; in TCRdb, only in-frame clones are kept and a portion is missing. The profile shows around 150,000 clones, roughly 84% of them singletons. Trimming left V 4 bases short and J 3 bases short, with 13 bases between. Germline V lookup: CDR1 SGHTA, CDR2 FQGTGA. The CDR3 runs 15 residues. The record originates from a study of cytomegalovirus exposure and HLA in healthy donors. General observations from the study: Near-uniform donor sequencing depth was presumed by presence/absence analyses. Later on, analysis showed that most CMV-associated TCR beta chains appeared to be HLA-restricted.

This receptor was obtained from a man between 18 and 29 years old in good health and CMV-seropositive. The sequencing sample was made of PBMCs. This chain uses TRBV7-3 with TRBJ2-1; D possibly corresponds to TRBD1 (6 bases). The CDR3 coding sequence is TGTGCCAGCAGCTCCAGGGGAAATGGCTACAATGAGCAGTTCTTC. Translation: CASSSRGNGYNEQFF.